These 31 T cell receptor beta chains came from one sample sequenced in a study of cytomegalovirus exposure and HLA in healthy donors. Only in-frame clones appear in the TCRdb table, and some are missing; sequencing was by immunoSEQ multiplex PCR. Of 110,000 to 150,000 clones in the sample, roughly nine tenths were seen once. The sequenced sample was PBMCs. The source is a young man in good health and CMV-seronegative.

The table lists this clone with a few counts. The J gene is TRBJ2-2, the V gene TRBV7-7, with 10 bases lining up with TRBD2. The CDR3 is 16 residues long. The V gene's germline CDR1 is SSHAT and CDR2 FNYEAQ (reference sequence). Trimming cost V 6 bases and J 4 bases; bases outside gene matches: 8. The CDR3 is CASSTGSGGPTGELFF. As DNA, the CDR3 is TGTGCCAGCAGTACCGGTAGCGGGGGGCCCACCGGGGAGCTGTTTTTT.

This clone was recorded only once. The chain combines TRBV27 with TRBJ1-5, with 7 bases identical to TRBD1. V shed 6 bases, J shed 1 base, and the junction held 6 bases outside the gene matches. The CDR3 extends over 15 amino acids. Germline V gene sequence: CDR1 MNHEY, CDR2 SMNVEV (reference sequence). DNA of the CDR3: TGTGCCAGCAGATCCGACAGGGTGAGCAATCAGCCCCAGCATTTT. This translates into CASRSDRVSNQPQHF.

The V call is TRBV5-1, the J call TRBJ2-5, with D possibly TRBD1 on 6 matching bases. The V end lost 4 bases, the J end lost 1 base, and 14 bases lay between the germline ends. CDR3 size: 15 residues. Germline assignment: CDR1 SGHRS and CDR2 YFSETQ. CDR3 in DNA: TGCGCCAGCAGCGCTACCGGGACACTCCAAGAGACCCAGTACTTC. It yields the protein CASSATGTLQETQYF. Full variable domain (rest looked up from reference TRBV5-1 and TRBJ2-5): KAGVTQTPRYLIKTRGQQVTLSCSPISGHRSVSWYQQTPGQGLQFLFEYFSETQRNKGNFPGRFSGRQFSNSRSEMNVSTLELGDSALYLCASSATGTLQETQYFGPGTRLLVL.

This CDR3 is CASSFRGRASTDTQYF. The CDR3 DNA sequence: TGTGCCAGCAGTTTCCGCGGGAGGGCTAGCACAGATACGCAGTATTTT. V and J are TRBV27 and TRBJ2-3; 9 nucleotides line up with TRBD2. This CDR3 contains 16 residues. J lost 0 bases, V lost 3 bases, and 4 bases had no gene match. CDR1 and CDR2 from the germline V gene are MNHEY and SMNVEV (reference sequence).

The chain couples TRBV7-3 to TRBJ2-3; 12 positions agree with TRBD2. Germline CDR1 reads SGHTA; CDR2 reads FQGTGA. V dropped 5 bases and J dropped 6; count of bases not matched to a gene: 6. The CDR3 covers 15 residues. CDR3 nucleotides: TGTGCCAGCAGCCTTCTAGCGGGGGGGCAGGATACGCAGTATTTT. Protein sequence: CASSLLAGGQDTQYF.

V gene TRBV15 combines with J gene TRBJ2-3, with D possibly TRBD2 on 6 matching bases. The CDR3 sequence is 14 residues long. The V end was cut by 7 bases, the J end by 4 bases, with 15 bases between. Germline V CDR1 and CDR2: LNHNV, YYDKDF (reference sequence). The CDR3 bases are TGTGCCACCACGCGGCGGGACGACCCAGATACGCAGTATTTT. Amino acid sequence: CATTRRDDPDTQYF.

The genes are TRBV19 and TRBJ1-2; 11 nucleotides match TRBD1. CDR1 and CDR2 (germline): LNHDA, SQIVND (reference sequence). This CDR3 region has 13 residues. V trimming: 8 bases; J trimming: 6 bases; junction bases outside the gene matches: 5. CDR3 nucleotide sequence: TGTGCCAGTGTGGACAGGGGGCCTGATGGCTACACCTTC. Protein sequence: CASVDRGPDGYTF. Based on the CDR3 plus reference TRBV19 and TRBJ1-2, the full variable domain is DGGITQSPKYLFRKEGQNVTLSCEQNLNHDAMYWYRQDPGQGLRLIYYSQIVNDFQKGDIAEGYSVSREKKESFPLTVTSAQKNPTAFYLCASVDRGPDGYTFGSGTRLTVV.

The V and J genes are TRBV23-1 and TRBJ2-1; 11 bases map to TRBD2. TRBV23-1 is given ORF status, its function remaining uncertain. This CDR3 has 18 amino acids. V lost 2 bases and J lost 2; bases outside the gene matches: 8. The CDR3 DNA follows: TGCGCCAGCAGTCAAACGGCGGAGACTAGCGGGACCTACAATGAGCAGTTCTTC. Its protein is CASSQTAETSGTYNEQFF.

The chain recombines TRBV18 with TRBJ2-5; TRBD2 matches 7 bases. The CDR3 extends over 15 amino acids. The germline gives CDR1 KGHSH, CDR2 LQKENI. With 2 bases clipped from V and 2 bases from J, the junction kept 5 bases outside the gene matches. The CDR3 nucleotides read TGTGCCAGCTCACCATCCCAGCGGGGACAAGAGACCCAGTACTTC. It is translated as CASSPSQRGQETQYF.

This chain joins TRBV7-8 and TRBJ1-1; 7 bases align to TRBD1. The length of the CDR3 is 15 residues. J gave up 3 bases and V 2 bases, and 6 bases lay outside the gene matches. The V gene's germline CDR1 is SGHVS and CDR2 FQNEAQ. The CDR3 bases are TGTGCCAGCAGCTTAAATTACAGGGGCTACACTGAAGCTTTCTTT. Residues: CASSLNYRGYTEAFF.

The V gene is TRBV4-3, the J gene TRBJ1-2; 10 bases fit TRBD1. V lost 1 base, J lost 7 bases, and 9 bases stayed unmatched. The CDR3 length is 16 residues. From germline, CDR1 is LGHNA and CDR2 YSLEER. The CDR3 sequence: CASSQAPTGGRVGYTF. The CDR3 bases are TGCGCCAGCAGCCAAGCACCGACAGGGGGCCGCGTTGGCTACACCTTC.

This clone was seen a few times. The rearrangement uses TRBV2 and TRBJ1-5; 8 nucleotides line up with TRBD1. CDR3 length equals 13 residues. Germline V gives CDR1 SNHLY, CDR2 FYNNEI. The V segment lost 5 bases and the J segment 5 bases; nucleotides outside the gene matches: 2. In DNA form, the CDR3 reads TGTGCCAGCAGTAAGGACAGGGATCAGCCCCAGCATTTT. This gives the protein CASSKDRDQPQHF.

This clone was found a few times. The gene calls are TRBV13 and TRBJ2-5; TRBD2 matches at 9 bases. Germline V gene lookup returns CDR1 PRHDT and CDR2 FYEKMQ (reference sequence). V lost 4 bases to trimming and J lost 5 bases; unmatched junction nucleotides: 8. CDR3 size: 15 residues. The CDR3 reads CASSSSGGTLETQYF. CDR3 DNA: TGTGCCAGCAGCTCAAGCGGGGGGACCTTGGAGACCCAGTACTTC.

The rearrangement links TRBV27 to TRBJ1-3, with D perhaps TRBD1 (5 bases). Trimming stripped 7 bases from V and 4 bases from J, with 20 bases between. This CDR3 has 16 residues. Germline V gene lookup returns CDR1 MNHEY and CDR2 SMNVEV (reference sequence). Written as DNA, the CDR3 is TGTGCCAGCACTCCCACCGGGGGGTTGTTCGGAAACACCATATATTTT. This codes for CASTPTGGLFGNTIYF.

The V gene is TRBV15, the J gene TRBJ2-5; TRBD2 matches 10 bases. The length of the CDR3 is 17 residues. Trimming removed 0 bases from V and 1 base from J; junction bases left unmatched: 5. CDR1 is LNHNV and CDR2 is YYDKDF in the germline V gene (reference sequence). CDR3 sequence: CATSRDFGLAAQETQYF. CDR3 bases: TGTGCCACCAGCAGAGATTTCGGACTAGCGGCCCAAGAGACCCAGTACTTC.

The chain links TRBV9 to TRBJ2-1; tentative D call: TRBD2 (7 bases). The germline V gene encodes CDR1 SGDLS and CDR2 YYNGEE. V lost 0 bases and J lost 5, with 18 bases in between. This CDR3 has 17 amino acids. CDR3 residues: CASSVDPSRGGNNEQFF. CDR3 sequence (DNA): TGTGCCAGCAGCGTAGACCCCTCTAGGGGGGGTAACAATGAGCAGTTCTTC.

The V gene is TRBV30, the J gene TRBJ2-1; 9 bases align to TRBD1. The CDR3 totals 12 residues. V trimming: 5 bases; J trimming: 8 bases; junction bases outside the gene matches: 4. CDR1 GTSNPN and CDR2 SVGIG come from the germline V gene (reference sequence). CDR3 sequence reads: CAWGDRDDEQFF. Written as DNA, the CDR3 is TGTGCCTGGGGGGACAGGGACGATGAGCAGTTCTTC.

In its sample, this clone was seen once. The chain couples TRBV5-1 to TRBJ2-1; TRBD2 is a possible D gene (5 bases). The germline gives CDR1 SGHRS, CDR2 YFSETQ. V was trimmed by 7 bases and J by 7 bases, leaving 18 bases between them. The CDR3 covers 14 residues. CDR3 bases: TGCGCCAGCCGGCTCCGGGCAGCGGATAATGAGCAGTTCTTC. Protein sequence: CASRLRAADNEQFF.

This clone has more than one count but fewer than ten. V gene TRBV19 combines with J gene TRBJ1-5, with 10 bases fitting TRBD1. Germline V gene sequence: CDR1 LNHDA, CDR2 SQIVND (reference sequence). The V gene end was trimmed by 6 bases and the J gene end by 7 bases; junction bases not matched to a gene: 6. The CDR3 covers 14 residues. CDR3 coding DNA: TGTGCCAGTAGCCTGGACAGGGGGAACCAGCCCCAGCATTTT. It codes for CASSLDRGNQPQHF.

This clone was seen once. The gene calls are TRBV19 and TRBJ1-1; D might be TRBD1 (6 bases). The CDR3 runs to 13 residues. CDR1 is LNHDA and CDR2 is SQIVND in the germline V gene (reference sequence). V gave up 3 bases and J gave up 4 bases, with 9 bases separating them. CDR3 loop: CASSITGITEAFF. The CDR3 DNA sequence: TGTGCCAGTAGTATTACAGGGATCACTGAAGCTTTCTTT.

V usage is TRBV4-3 and J usage is TRBJ1-1; TRBD1 matches 7 bases. The CDR3 is made up of 16 amino acids. CDR1 and CDR2 from the germline V gene are LGHNA and YSLEER. The V and J ends lost 3 bases and 4 bases, in that order; junction bases with no gene match: 11. This CDR3 reads CASSHASGTAGTEAFF. CDR3 DNA: TGCGCCAGCAGCCATGCATCCGGGACAGCGGGCACTGAAGCTTTCTTT.

The chain is built from TRBV29-1 and TRBJ1-3, with TRBD1 matching over 7 bases. Germline V gene lookup returns CDR1 SQVTM and CDR2 ANQGSEA. There are 15 residues in the CDR3. The V gene end was trimmed by 6 bases and the J gene end by 0 bases; junction bases not matched to a gene: 8. CDR3 DNA: TGCAGCGTCGGGGGACAGCCAAGCTCTGGAAACACCATATATTTT. Its protein is CSVGGQPSSGNTIYF.

The V call is TRBV27, the J call TRBJ1-4, with D perhaps TRBD1 (5 bases). The CDR3 sequence is 16 residues long. V was cut by 6 bases and J by 4 bases, with 18 bases left in between. In germline, CDR1 is MNHEY, CDR2 SMNVEV (reference sequence). DNA for the CDR3: TGTGCCAGCAGCCCAAGCAGGGTCGGGTTTAATGAAAAACTGTTTTTT. Translated: CASSPSRVGFNEKLFF.

The V and J genes are TRBV15 and TRBJ2-7, with 10 bases identical to TRBD1. Germline CDR1 LNHNV, CDR2 YYDKDF (reference sequence). CDR3 length: 13 residues. The trim removed 4 bases at V and 4 bases at J, leaving 1 base unmatched. The CDR3 loop is CATSTGQGYEQYF. CDR3 DNA: TGTGCCACCAGCACGGGACAGGGGTACGAGCAGTACTTC.

The chain couples TRBV14 to TRBJ2-5, with TRBD2 matching over 9 bases. Germline CDR1 reads SGHDN; CDR2 reads FVKESK. After removal of 5 bases from V and 4 bases from J, the junction contained 2 bases not matched to a gene. The CDR3 runs to 13 residues. In DNA, the CDR3 is TGTGCCAGCAGCACACTAGCGGGAGAGACCCAGTACTTC. The encoded protein is CASSTLAGETQYF.

The rearrangement joins TRBV30 to TRBJ1-2; 10 positions match TRBD1. Per the germline V gene, CDR1 is GTSNPN and CDR2 is SVGIG (reference sequence). Trimming cost V 4 bases and J 6 bases; bases outside gene matches: 5. The CDR3 length is 13 residues. The CDR3 DNA reads TGTGCCTGGAAGGGGACAGGGGTTCATGGCTACACCTTC. Protein: CAWKGTGVHGYTF.

V and J are TRBV2 and TRBJ1-2, with a possible D match to TRBD1 (6 bases). The CDR3 runs to 13 residues. Looked up from germline, CDR1 is SNHLY and CDR2 is FYNNEI. V was pared by 8 bases and J by 2 bases, with 12 bases between. CDR3 residues: CASRRQGNYGYTF. In nucleotides, the CDR3 is TGTGCCAGCCGGAGGCAGGGGAACTATGGCTACACCTTC.

The chain has TRBV9 and TRBJ2-2, with 7 bases identical to TRBD2. Germline CDR1 reads SGDLS; CDR2 reads YYNGEE. Trimming removed 0 bases from V and 0 bases from J; junction bases left unmatched: 5. This CDR3 spans 17 amino acids. The DNA of the CDR3 is TGTGCCAGCAGCGTAGGGGAGGGGCGGACGAACACCGGGGAGCTGTTTTTT. It yields the protein CASSVGEGRTNTGELFF.

This chain joins TRBV5-1 and TRBJ1-1; tentative D call: TRBD1 (6 bases). Trimming cost V 6 bases and J 3 bases, with 6 bases left between them. CDR1 is SGHRS, CDR2 YFSETQ, per germline. This CDR3 region has 11 residues. CDR3 nucleotides: TGCGCCAGCAAGGGGGACACTGAAGCTTTCTTT. This gives the protein CASKGDTEAFF. The whole variable domain, filled in from reference TRBV5-1 and TRBJ1-1, reads KAGVTQTPRYLIKTRGQQVTLSCSPISGHRSVSWYQQTPGQGLQFLFEYFSETQRNKGNFPGRFSGRQFSNSRSEMNVSTLELGDSALYLCASKGDTEAFFGQGTRLTVV.

V usage is TRBV6-5 and J usage is TRBJ2-7, with D possibly TRBD1 on 6 matching bases. Per germline, CDR1 MNHEY and CDR2 SVGAGI. This CDR3 has 13 amino acids. Trimming took off 9 bases at V and 0 bases at J, with 12 bases between the two ends. CDR3 in amino acids: CARGQGISYEQYV. CDR3 bases: TGTGCCAGGGGTCAGGGGATCTCCTACGAGCAGTACGTC.

In this sample, this clone turned up a few times. V gene TRBV2 combines with J gene TRBJ2-3, with 9 bases lining up with TRBD2. This CDR3 has 16 amino acids. V lost 5 bases to trimming and J lost 4 bases; unmatched junction nucleotides: 10. The germline gives CDR1 SNHLY, CDR2 FYNNEI. This CDR3 is CASSISGSRGADTQYF. In DNA, the CDR3 is TGTGCCAGCAGTATTAGCGGGAGCCGGGGGGCAGATACGCAGTATTTT.